This T cell receptor (beta chain) came from a study of CD8 T cells in Susac syndrome. Note on this clonotype: Its target is unknown.

After extraction with the RNeasy kit, about 0.5 to 1 ug of the RNA was reverse transcribed using random hexamers. MiXCR was run by TCRdb on the immunoSEQ multiplex PCR reads, yielding one entry per CDR3 protein. The data contain about 25,000 distinct CDR3 sequences, about 95% of them seen just once; the ten biggest clones take up about 0.27%. The germline V gene encodes CDR1 LGHNT and CDR2 FRNRAP. The CDR3 consists of 19 residues. V dropped 2 bases and J dropped 9; count of bases not matched to a gene: 18. Broader study findings: The authors acknowledged that their TCR sequencing and HLA analysis involved a relatively small number of individuals.

This chain links TRBV12-5 with TRBJ2-1; 11 nucleotides agree with TRBD2. The TCR sequence derives from a human donor in good health. Sequenced: CD8+ T cells from PBMCs. CDR3 in amino acids: CASGLPYGSGGAIGGEQFF. The CDR3 DNA reads as TGTGCTAGTGGTTTGCCCTACGGTAGCGGGGGGGCCATCGGGGGTGAGCAGTTCTTC.